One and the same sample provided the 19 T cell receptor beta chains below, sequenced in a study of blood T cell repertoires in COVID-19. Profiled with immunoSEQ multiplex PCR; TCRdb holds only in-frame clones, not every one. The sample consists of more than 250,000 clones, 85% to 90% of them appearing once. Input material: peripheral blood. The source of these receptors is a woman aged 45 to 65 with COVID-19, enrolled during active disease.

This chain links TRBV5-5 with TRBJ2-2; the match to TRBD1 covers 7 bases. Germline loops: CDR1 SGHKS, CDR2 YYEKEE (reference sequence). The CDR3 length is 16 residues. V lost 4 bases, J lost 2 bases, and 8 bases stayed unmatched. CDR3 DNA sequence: TGTGCCAGCAGCCCGAGGACAGGTGGTAACACCGGGGAGCTGTTTTTT. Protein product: CASSPRTGGNTGELFF.

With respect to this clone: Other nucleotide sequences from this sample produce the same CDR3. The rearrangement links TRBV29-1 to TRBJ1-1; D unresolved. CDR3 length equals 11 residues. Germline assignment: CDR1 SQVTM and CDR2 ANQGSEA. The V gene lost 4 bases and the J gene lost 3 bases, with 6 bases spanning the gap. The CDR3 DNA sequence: TGCAGCGTTGGAGGAGACACTGAAGCTTTCTTT. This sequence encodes CSVGGDTEAFF.

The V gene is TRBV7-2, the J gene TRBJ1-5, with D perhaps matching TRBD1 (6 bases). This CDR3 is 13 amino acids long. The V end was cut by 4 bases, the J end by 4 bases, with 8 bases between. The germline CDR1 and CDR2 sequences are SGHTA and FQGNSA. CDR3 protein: CASSSGQNQPQHF. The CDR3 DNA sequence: TGTGCCAGCAGCTCCGGACAGAATCAGCCCCAGCATTTT.

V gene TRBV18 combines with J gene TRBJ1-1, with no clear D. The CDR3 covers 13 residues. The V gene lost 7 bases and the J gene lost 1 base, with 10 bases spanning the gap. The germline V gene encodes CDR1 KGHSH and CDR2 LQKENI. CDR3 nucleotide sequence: TGTGCCAGCTTACGTTCGAGGAACACTGAAGCTTTCTTT. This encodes CASLRSRNTEAFF.

CDR3 sequence: CAISESPGVSYNSPLHF. The DNA of the CDR3 is TGTGCCATCAGTGAGTCGCCAGGGGTGTCCTATAATTCACCCCTCCACTTT. This chain links TRBV10-3 with TRBJ1-6, with D maybe TRBD1 (6 bases). CDR3 length: 17 residues. CDR1 and CDR2 from the germline V gene are ENHRY and SYGVKD. V lost 0 bases and J 1 base, leaving 10 bases between the germline ends.

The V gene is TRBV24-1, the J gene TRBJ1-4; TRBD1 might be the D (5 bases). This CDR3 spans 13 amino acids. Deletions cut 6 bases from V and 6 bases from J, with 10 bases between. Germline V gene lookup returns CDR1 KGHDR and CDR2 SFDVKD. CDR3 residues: CATSSQGHEKLFF. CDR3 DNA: TGTGCCACCAGTTCGCAGGGCCATGAAAAACTGTTTTTT.

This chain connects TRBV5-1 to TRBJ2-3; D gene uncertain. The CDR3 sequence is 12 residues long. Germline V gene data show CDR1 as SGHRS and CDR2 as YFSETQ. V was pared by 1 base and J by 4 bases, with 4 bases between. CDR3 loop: CASSLKPDTQYF. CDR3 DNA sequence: TGCGCCAGCAGCTTGAAGCCAGATACGCAGTATTTT.

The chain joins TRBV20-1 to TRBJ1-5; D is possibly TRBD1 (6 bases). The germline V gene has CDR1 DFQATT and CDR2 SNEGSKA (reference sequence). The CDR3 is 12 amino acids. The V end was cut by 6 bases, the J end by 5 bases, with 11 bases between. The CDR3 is CSASHRDQPQHF. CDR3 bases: TGCAGTGCGAGTCACAGGGATCAGCCCCAGCATTTT.

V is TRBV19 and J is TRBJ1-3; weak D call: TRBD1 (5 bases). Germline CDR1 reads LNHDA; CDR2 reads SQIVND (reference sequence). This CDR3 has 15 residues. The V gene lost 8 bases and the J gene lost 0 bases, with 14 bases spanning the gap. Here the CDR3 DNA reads TGTGCCAGTGGGGGGTGGCGTATCTCTGGAAACACCATATATTTT. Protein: CASGGWRISGNTIYF. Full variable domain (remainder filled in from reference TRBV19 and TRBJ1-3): DGGITQSPKYLFRKEGQNVTLSCEQNLNHDAMYWYRQDPGQGLRLIYYSQIVNDFQKGDIAEGYSVSREKKESFPLTVTSAQKNPTAFYLCASGGWRISGNTIYFGEGSWLTVV.

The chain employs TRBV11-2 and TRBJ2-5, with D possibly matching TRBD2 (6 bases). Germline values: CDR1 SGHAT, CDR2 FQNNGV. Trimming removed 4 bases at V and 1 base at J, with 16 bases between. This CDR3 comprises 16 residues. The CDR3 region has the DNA TGTGCCAGCAGCTCTTCCGGGACTCCACTCCAAGAGACCCAGTACTTC. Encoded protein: CASSSSGTPLQETQYF.

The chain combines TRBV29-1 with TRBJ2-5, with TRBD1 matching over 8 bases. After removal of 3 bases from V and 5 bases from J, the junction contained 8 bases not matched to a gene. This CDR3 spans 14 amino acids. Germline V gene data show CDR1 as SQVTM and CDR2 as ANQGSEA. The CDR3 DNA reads TGCAGCGTTGAGGCAGGGGGCCGGGGGGAGACCCAGTACTTC. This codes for CSVEAGGRGETQYF.

CDR3 in amino acids: CASSLLAANTGELFF. In nucleotides, the CDR3 is TGTGCCAGCAGCTTACTAGCGGCGAACACCGGGGAGCTGTTTTTT. This chain joins TRBV27 and TRBJ2-2, with 8 bases identical to TRBD2. The CDR3 runs 15 residues. Germline CDR1 MNHEY, CDR2 SMNVEV (reference sequence). J lost 0 bases, V lost 6 bases, and 3 bases had no gene match.

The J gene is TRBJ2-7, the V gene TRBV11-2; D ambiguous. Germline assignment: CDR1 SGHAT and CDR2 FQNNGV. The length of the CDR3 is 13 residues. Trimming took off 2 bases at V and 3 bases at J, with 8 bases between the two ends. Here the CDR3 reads CASSLSPSYEQYF. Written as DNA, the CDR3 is TGTGCCAGCAGCTTATCCCCCAGCTACGAGCAGTACTTC. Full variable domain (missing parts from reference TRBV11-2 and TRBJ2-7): EAGVAQSPRYKIIEKRQSVAFWCNPISGHATLYWYQQILGQGPKLLIQFQNNGVVDDSQLPKDRFSAERLKGVDSTLKIQPAKLEDSAVYLCASSLSPSYEQYFGPGTRLTVT.

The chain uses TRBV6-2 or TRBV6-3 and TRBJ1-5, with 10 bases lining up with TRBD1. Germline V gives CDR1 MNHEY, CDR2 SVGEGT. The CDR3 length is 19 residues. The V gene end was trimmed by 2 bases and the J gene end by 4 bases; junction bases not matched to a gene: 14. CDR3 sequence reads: CASSYELGTGDSWNQPQHF. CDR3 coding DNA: TGTGCCAGCAGTTACGAGTTAGGGACAGGGGATAGTTGGAATCAGCCCCAGCATTTT.

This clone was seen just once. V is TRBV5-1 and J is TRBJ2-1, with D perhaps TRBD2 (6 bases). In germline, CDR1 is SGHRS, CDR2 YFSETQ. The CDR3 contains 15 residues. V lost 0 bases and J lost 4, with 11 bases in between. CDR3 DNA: TGCGCCAGCAGCTTGGGTCGGGACTGGTACAATGAGCAGTTCTTC. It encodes CASSLGRDWYNEQFF. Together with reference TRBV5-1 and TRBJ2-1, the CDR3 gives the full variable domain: KAGVTQTPRYLIKTRGQQVTLSCSPISGHRSVSWYQQTPGQGLQFLFEYFSETQRNKGNFPGRFSGRQFSNSRSEMNVSTLELGDSALYLCASSLGRDWYNEQFFGPGTRLTVL.

CDR3 protein: CASSEDRGKEQYF. The CDR3 DNA reads as TGTGCCAGCAGTGAAGACAGGGGAAAAGAGCAGTACTTC. The V gene is TRBV6-4, the J gene TRBJ2-7; TRBD1 matches 8 bases. V was clipped by 3 bases and J by 7 bases; unmatched bases: 5. The CDR3 sequence is 13 residues long. Germline CDR1 MRHNA, CDR2 SNTAGT.

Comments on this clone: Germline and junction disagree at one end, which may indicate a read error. The CDR3 protein is CASCLEGGTSGRVNTETQYF. CDR3 coding DNA: TGTGCCAGCTGCTTGGAAGGGGGGACTAGCGGGAGAGTTAACACAGAAACGCAGTATTTT. The chain links TRBV5-4 to TRBJ2-3, with 14 bases lining up with TRBD2. The CDR3 has 20 residues. Germline-derived CDR1 and CDR2 are SGHNT and YYREEE (reference sequence).

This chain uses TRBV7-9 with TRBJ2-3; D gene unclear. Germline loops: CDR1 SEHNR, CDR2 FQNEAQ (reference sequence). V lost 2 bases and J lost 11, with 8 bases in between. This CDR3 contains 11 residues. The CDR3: CASSLSDKQYF. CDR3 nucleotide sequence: TGTGCCAGCAGCTTATCAGACAAGCAGTATTTT. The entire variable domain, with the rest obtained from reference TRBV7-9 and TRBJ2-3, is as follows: DTGVSQNPRHKITKRGQNVTFRCDPISEHNRLYWYRQTLGQGPEFLTYFQNEAQLEKSRLLSDRFSAERPKGSFSTLEIQRTEQGDSAMYLCASSLSDKQYFGPGTRLTVL.

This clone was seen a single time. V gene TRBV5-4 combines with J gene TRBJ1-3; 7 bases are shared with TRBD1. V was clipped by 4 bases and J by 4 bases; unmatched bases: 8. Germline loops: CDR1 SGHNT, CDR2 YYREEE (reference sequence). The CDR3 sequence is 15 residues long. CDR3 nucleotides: TGTGCCAGCAGCGCAGACAGGGTTTTCGGAAACACCATATATTTT. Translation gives CASSADRVFGNTIYF.